These 30 T cell receptor beta chains originate from one sample sequenced in a study of shared clonotypes between healthy human individuals. Clones were sequenced by immunoSEQ multiplex PCR, and TCRdb holds only the in-frame ones, with some missing. The sample records nearly 2 million clones, roughly 95% being singletons. Terminally differentiated effector memory CD45RA+ cells were left out of the naive CD8 fraction, which was CD45RO-negative and positively selected for CCR7. The sample consisted of naive CD8+ T cells sorted from blood. The receptors derive from a man aged 18-30 years in good health.

Comment on this clone: Other DNA sequences from this sample encode an identical CDR3 as well. The chain combines TRBV30 with TRBJ1-1; D gene uncertain. Germline V gene lookup returns CDR1 GTSNPN and CDR2 SVGIG (reference sequence). CDR3 size: 13 residues. The V and J ends lost 0 bases and 1 base respectively, with 6 bases between them. The CDR3 region has the DNA TGTGCCTGGAGTGTAGTCTCGAACACTGAAGCTTTCTTT. Its protein is CAWSVVSNTEAFF.

The gene calls are TRBV5-4 and TRBJ2-2; 16 bases match TRBD2. The CDR3 spans 18 residues. J gave up 5 bases and V 7 bases, and 11 bases lay outside the gene matches. CDR1 SGHNT and CDR2 YYREEE come from the germline V gene (reference sequence). CDR3 bases: TGTGCCAGCGCCGGGACTAGCGGGGGGGCCCGGGGGACCGGGGAGCTGTTTTTT. Translated, it gives CASAGTSGGARGTGELFF.

Ten or more counts support this clone. The V and J genes are TRBV19 and TRBJ1-5; D remains unclear. The germline V gene encodes CDR1 LNHDA and CDR2 SQIVND (reference sequence). V lost 3 bases and J lost 3, with 12 bases in between. The CDR3 consists of 15 residues. The CDR3 loop reads CASSMGDLLNQPQHF. CDR3 DNA sequence: TGTGCCAGTAGTATGGGAGACCTACTCAATCAGCCCCAGCATTTT.

The V gene is TRBV7-9, the J gene TRBJ1-1, with 12 bases identical to TRBD1. Germline-derived CDR1 and CDR2 are SEHNR and FQNEAQ (reference sequence). V lost 4 bases to trimming and J lost 3 bases; unmatched junction nucleotides: 15. CDR3 length: 19 residues. The CDR3, as DNA: TGTGCCAGCAGCTCATCGCCCGGGACAGGGGGCGAGAGGGACACTGAAGCTTTCTTT. Translating it yields CASSSSPGTGGERDTEAFF.

The CDR3 loop reads CASSPYRDRVTEAFF. DNA of the CDR3: TGTGCCAGCAGTCCCTACCGGGACAGGGTGACTGAAGCTTTCTTT. V and J are TRBV6-7 and TRBJ1-1, with 9 bases that match TRBD1. TRBV6-7 is annotated as an ORF whose role is uncertain. The ends lost 5 bases at V and 5 bases at J; junction bases unmatched: 9. This CDR3 region has 15 residues.

The chain couples TRBV25-1 to TRBJ2-7; 7 bases line up with TRBD2. There are 14 residues in the CDR3. In germline, CDR1 is MGHDK, CDR2 SYGVNS. The V segment lost 2 bases and the J segment 2 bases; nucleotides outside the gene matches: 3. The CDR3 loop is CASSESGAAYEQYF. The DNA for the CDR3 is TGTGCCAGCAGTGAAAGCGGGGCTGCCTACGAGCAGTACTTC.

Regarding this clone: The same CDR3 is also encoded by other DNA sequences in this sample. The CDR3 DNA reads as TGTGCCAGCTCACCAGGTTTGAACACTGAAGCTTTCTTT. It is translated as CASSPGLNTEAFF. J is TRBJ1-1 and V is TRBV18; D call uncertain. Germline CDR1 and CDR2: KGHSH and LQKENI. V lost 2 bases, J lost 0 bases, and 4 bases lay in between. This CDR3 has 13 residues.

The V gene is TRBV5-4, the J gene TRBJ2-7; tentatively, D is TRBD1 or TRBD2 (5 bases each). Trimming removed 3 bases at V and 5 bases at J, with 15 bases between. The germline CDR1 and CDR2 sequences are SGHNT and YYREEE (reference sequence). CDR3 length: 14 amino acids. The CDR3 spells CASSYTGTLHEQYF. The DNA of the CDR3 is TGTGCCAGCAGCTACACCGGGACGCTTCACGAGCAGTACTTC. Together with reference TRBV5-4 and TRBJ2-7, the CDR3 gives the full variable domain: ETGVTQSPTHLIKTRGQQVTLRCSSQSGHNTVSWYQQALGQGPQFIFQYYREEENGRGNFPPRFSGLQFPNYSSELNVNALELDDSALYLCASSYTGTLHEQYFGPGTRLTVT.

The V and J genes are TRBV6-6 and TRBJ2-7; D perhaps matches TRBD2 (5 bases). Trimming removed 2 bases at V and 6 bases at J, with 11 bases between. Germline V CDR1 and CDR2: MNHNY, SVGAGI (reference sequence). The CDR3 has 13 residues. The CDR3 sequence is CASSYIEGAEQYF. The CDR3 DNA sequence: TGTGCCAGCAGTTACATCGAGGGAGCCGAGCAGTACTTC.

The rearrangement links TRBV4-1 to TRBJ2-3; TRBD1 or TRBD2 may be the D gene (6 bases each). Germline loops: CDR1 MGHRA, CDR2 YSYEKL. This CDR3 is 16 amino acids long. V shed 5 bases and J shed 0 bases, with 15 bases lying between them. The CDR3: CASSERGGLSTDTQYF. CDR3 in DNA: TGCGCCAGCAGCGAACGTGGGGGGCTGAGCACAGATACGCAGTATTTT.

The chain uses TRBV4-2 and TRBJ2-7, with a possible D match to TRBD2 (5 bases). The CDR3 extends over 15 amino acids. Trimming stripped 2 bases from V and 2 bases from J, with 13 bases between. Germline V CDR1 and CDR2: LGHNA, YNFKEQ. CDR3 coding DNA: TGTGCCAGCAGCCAACCCGCAGGAGGCCCCTACGAGCAGTACTTC. This codes for CASSQPAGGPYEQYF.

V is TRBV5-8 and J is TRBJ2-7; possibly TRBD1 for D (6 bases). The CDR3 sequence is 15 residues long. The V end was cut by 0 bases, the J end by 3 bases, with 13 bases between. Germline assignment: CDR1 SGHTS and CDR2 YDEGEE. CDR3 protein: CASSLVRAGVYEQYF. The CDR3 nucleotides are TGTGCCAGCAGCTTGGTGAGGGCAGGGGTCTACGAGCAGTACTTC. The full variable domain, in which reference TRBV5-8 and TRBJ2-7 provide the parts outside the CDR3, is EAGVTQSPTHLIKTRGQQATLRCSPISGHTSVYWYQQALGLGLQFLLWYDEGEERNRGNFPPRFSGRQFPNYSSELNVNALELEDSALYLCASSLVRAGVYEQYFGPGTRLTVT.

V and J are TRBV30 and TRBJ1-1; D gene unclear. There are 13 residues in the CDR3. Deletions cut 3 bases from V and 2 bases from J, with 10 bases between. Germline V lookup: CDR1 GTSNPN, CDR2 SVGIG (reference sequence). CDR3 DNA: TGTGCCTGGAGGGGCAGTAAAAACACTGAAGCTTTCTTT. Residues: CAWRGSKNTEAFF.

The J gene is TRBJ2-3, the V gene TRBV4-1, with 9 bases fitting TRBD1. This CDR3 comprises 18 residues. V was pared by 2 bases and J by 2 bases, with 11 bases of the junction left unmatched. CDR1 MGHRA and CDR2 YSYEKL come from the germline V gene. The CDR3 bases are TGCGCCAGCAGCCAAACAGGGACAGGGACCAGGTTCACAGATACGCAGTATTTT. This gives the protein CASSQTGTGTRFTDTQYF.

This chain joins TRBV2 and TRBJ2-1; D assignment may be TRBD1 or TRBD2 (6 bases each). V was clipped by 0 bases and J by 5 bases, with 11 bases between them. This CDR3 region has 15 residues. Germline values: CDR1 SNHLY, CDR2 FYNNEI. The CDR3 coding sequence is TGTGCCAGCAGTGAAGCTCAGGGGAGGAACAATGAGCAGTTCTTC. As protein: CASSEAQGRNNEQFF.

J is TRBJ1-5 and V is TRBV4-1, with no clear D. This CDR3 is built from 16 residues. CDR1 is MGHRA and CDR2 is YSYEKL in the germline V gene. V shed 0 bases and J shed 0 bases, with 9 bases lying between them. The DNA of the CDR3 is TGCGCCAGCAGCCAAGATGGCCCTTTTAGCAATCAGCCCCAGCATTTT. Amino acid sequence: CASSQDGPFSNQPQHF.

This rearrangement joins TRBV11-2 to TRBJ2-4; 7 bases fit TRBD2. Germline trimming cut 5 bases from V and 5 bases from J; bases unmatched to any gene: 12. The CDR3 contains 16 residues. CDR1 is SGHAT and CDR2 is FQNNGV in the germline V gene. The CDR3 bases are TGTGCCAGCAGCGAAGGATCGGGGGGTAGCCAAAACATTCAGTACTTC. Protein: CASSEGSGGSQNIQYF.

DNA for the CDR3: TGTGCCAGCGGATCCGAGAGGACTATTAATGAAAAACTGTTTTTT. This sequence encodes CASGSERTINEKLFF. This rearrangement joins TRBV2 to TRBJ1-4; D gene uncertain. V shed 8 bases and J shed 4 bases, with 17 bases lying between them. Germline assignment: CDR1 SNHLY and CDR2 FYNNEI. This CDR3 region has 15 residues.

This clone was observed a single time. In the same sample, other DNA sequences code for this CDR3. The chain joins TRBV4-1 to TRBJ2-7; tentative D call: TRBD1 (5 bases). V was trimmed by 3 bases and J by 1 base, leaving 7 bases between them. Germline CDR1 MGHRA, CDR2 YSYEKL. The CDR3 spans 13 residues. CDR3 sequence: CASSQRQSYEQYF. The CDR3 DNA follows: TGCGCCAGCAGCCAGAGACAGTCCTACGAGCAGTACTTC.

The chain links TRBV28 to TRBJ2-7; 10 bases are a match to TRBD1. The CDR3 length is 14 residues. Germline V CDR1 and CDR2: MDHEN, SYDVKM. J lost 5 bases, V lost 7 bases, and 8 bases had no gene match. In DNA, the CDR3 is TGTGCCAGCACCTCGGGGACAGGGGTCCACGAGCAGTACTTC. This codes for CASTSGTGVHEQYF.

The rearrangement joins TRBV27 to TRBJ2-2; TRBD2 aligns across 9 bases. The J segment lost 7 bases and the V segment lost 1 base, leaving 10 bases of the junction unmatched. Germline CDR1 reads MNHEY; CDR2 reads SMNVEV (reference sequence). The CDR3 length is 17 residues. Written as DNA, the CDR3 is TGTGCCAGCAGTTTATTAATGGCGGGGGGGCTCGTCGGGGAGCTGTTTTTT. Translation gives CASSLLMAGGLVGELFF.

The chain is built from TRBV28 and TRBJ1-1; D remains unclear. The V and J ends lost 8 bases and 0 bases respectively, with 19 bases between them. CDR3 length: 16 residues. Germline V lookup: CDR1 MDHEN, CDR2 SYDVKM. The DNA for the CDR3 is TGTGCCAGCCCCCCGACCCCCCGGCCCTTGAACACTGAAGCTTTCTTT. Protein sequence: CASPPTPRPLNTEAFF.

The V and J genes are TRBV9 and TRBJ2-2, with D possibly matching TRBD2 (6 bases). The germline CDR1 and CDR2 sequences are SGDLS and YYNGEE. This CDR3 region has 15 residues. Trimming took 4 bases from V and 3 from J, leaving 13 bases between them. DNA of the CDR3: TGTGCCAGCAGCACCGAAGGAGGGGACACCGGGGAGCTGTTTTTT. This codes for CASSTEGGDTGELFF.

The V gene is TRBV15, the J gene TRBJ1-3; no reliable D call. The CDR3 contains 15 residues. The germline V gene encodes CDR1 LNHNV and CDR2 YYDKDF (reference sequence). V lost 2 bases and J 4 bases, leaving 12 bases between the germline ends. The CDR3 protein is CATSRTVGYGNTIYF. The CDR3 DNA reads as TGTGCCACCAGCAGAACCGTCGGGTACGGAAACACCATATATTTT.

The chain has TRBV27 and TRBJ1-2; possible D gene TRBD1, 6 bases. The CDR3 has 15 amino acids. Germline loops: CDR1 MNHEY, CDR2 SMNVEV (reference sequence). Trimming took 6 bases from V and 4 from J, leaving 18 bases between them. CDR3 loop: CASRGGSPLGYGYTF. In DNA form, the CDR3 reads TGTGCCAGCAGGGGGGGCTCCCCGCTGGGCTATGGCTACACCTTC.

V is TRBV7-8 and J is TRBJ1-1; D not certain. The CDR3 spans 13 residues. Germline-derived CDR1 and CDR2 are SGHVS and FQNEAQ. The V gene lost 4 bases and the J gene lost 1 base, with 7 bases spanning the gap. The CDR3 DNA is TGTGCCAGCAGCTCGTGGGGGAACACTGAAGCTTTCTTT. This translates into CASSSWGNTEAFF. The full variable domain, with the rest looked up from reference TRBV7-8 and TRBJ1-1, is GAGVSQSPRYKVAKRGQDVALRCDPISGHVSLFWYQQALGQGPEFLTYFQNEAQLDKSGLPSDRFFAERPEGSVSTLKIQRTQQEDSAVYLCASSSWGNTEAFFGQGTRLTVV.

V gene TRBV9 combines with J gene TRBJ1-1; D uncertain. Trimming pared 4 bases from V and 0 bases from J, leaving 13 bases between. The CDR3 is 15 amino acids. Germline values: CDR1 SGDLS, CDR2 YYNGEE. CDR3 nucleotide sequence: TGTGCCAGCAGCCCCCCCCCTGGAGTGAACACTGAAGCTTTCTTT. It yields the protein CASSPPPGVNTEAFF.

This clone has a single count. The sample holds other DNA sequences that translate to the same CDR3. V is TRBV5-1 and J is TRBJ2-3; 13 nucleotides agree with TRBD2. Germline V gives CDR1 SGHRS, CDR2 YFSETQ. This CDR3 comprises 16 residues. The V and J ends lost 4 bases and 4 bases, in that order; junction bases with no gene match: 6. Here the CDR3 reads CASSPRTSGGADTQYF. DNA of the CDR3: TGCGCCAGCAGCCCGAGGACTAGCGGGGGAGCAGATACGCAGTATTTT. Looking up the rest from reference TRBV5-1 and TRBJ2-3 gives the full variable domain: KAGVTQTPRYLIKTRGQQVTLSCSPISGHRSVSWYQQTPGQGLQFLFEYFSETQRNKGNFPGRFSGRQFSNSRSEMNVSTLELGDSALYLCASSPRTSGGADTQYFGPGTRLTVL.

A single count supports this clone. The chain joins TRBV27 to TRBJ2-2; 13 bases align to TRBD2. Germline CDR1 is MNHEY and CDR2 is SMNVEV (reference sequence). The CDR3 consists of 17 residues. The V and J ends lost 6 bases and 5 bases, in that order; junction bases with no gene match: 9. CDR3 in amino acids: CASRATSGRRRTGELFF. The CDR3 coding sequence is TGTGCCAGCAGAGCGACTAGCGGGAGGAGGAGGACCGGGGAGCTGTTTTTT.

The chain carries TRBV11-2 and TRBJ1-1; perhaps TRBD1 as D (6 bases). With 0 bases removed from V and 10 bases from J, the gap between germline ends came to 12 bases. This CDR3 is built from 13 residues. Germline V gene sequence: CDR1 SGHAT, CDR2 FQNNGV. The CDR3 nucleotides are TGTGCCAGCAGCTTAGAGTACAGGGCGGGAGCTTTCTTT. This gives the protein CASSLEYRAGAFF.